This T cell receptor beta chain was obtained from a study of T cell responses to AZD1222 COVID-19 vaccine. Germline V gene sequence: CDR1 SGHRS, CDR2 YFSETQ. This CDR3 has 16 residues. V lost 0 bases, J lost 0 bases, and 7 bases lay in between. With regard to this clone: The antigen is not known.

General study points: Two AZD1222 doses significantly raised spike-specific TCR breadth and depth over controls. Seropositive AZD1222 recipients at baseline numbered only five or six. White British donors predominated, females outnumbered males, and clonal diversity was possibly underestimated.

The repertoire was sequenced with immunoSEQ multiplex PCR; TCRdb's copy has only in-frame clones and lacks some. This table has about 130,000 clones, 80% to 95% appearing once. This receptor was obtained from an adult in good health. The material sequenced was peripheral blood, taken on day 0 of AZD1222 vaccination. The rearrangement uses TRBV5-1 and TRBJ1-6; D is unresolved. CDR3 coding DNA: TGCGCCAGCAGCTTGGTTTTGAGCTCCTATAATTCACCCCTCCACTTT. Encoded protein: CASSLVLSSYNSPLHF. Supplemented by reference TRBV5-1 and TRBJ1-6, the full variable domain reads KAGVTQTPRYLIKTRGQQVTLSCSPISGHRSVSWYQQTPGQGLQFLFEYFSETQRNKGNFPGRFSGRQFSNSRSEMNVSTLELGDSALYLCASSLVLSSYNSPLHFGNGTRLTVT.